This T cell receptor (beta chain) appears in the sequencing data of a study of blood T cell repertoires in COVID-19. Study-wide context: In each case, the material was cDNA or gDNA derived from T cells, B-cell-depleted T cells, or PBMCs.

The CDR3 is 12 residues long. Per germline, CDR1 SNHLY and CDR2 FYNNEI. The V gene end was trimmed by 7 bases and the J gene end by 5 bases; junction bases not matched to a gene: 4. The protocol was immunoSEQ multiplex PCR, while the TCRdb copy is restricted to in-frame clones and leaves out a portion. The table records about 120,000 clones, 86% of them present only once. V usage is TRBV2 and J usage is TRBJ2-5; 7 nucleotides align to TRBD2. This clonotype was sampled from a woman between 70 and 85 years old with COVID-19, enrolled during active disease. Sequencing was carried out using peripheral blood. The CDR3 reads CASKWEGETQYF. For the CDR3, the DNA is TGTGCCAGCAAATGGGAGGGGGAGACCCAGTACTTC.